This T cell receptor (beta chain) was sequenced during a study of cytomegalovirus exposure and HLA in healthy donors. Study-wide background: A data release that came early held approximately 85 million unique TCRs from HLA-typed donors.

V lost 0 bases to trimming and J lost 6 bases; unmatched junction nucleotides: 6. The length of the CDR3 is 15 residues. Germline V lookup: CDR1 LGHNA, CDR2 YNFKEQ. Turning to this clone: Antigen unknown.

PCR amplification relied on 60 Vbeta primers (plus 13 Jbeta primers). TCRdb keeps only in-frame clones here, not all; method: immunoSEQ multiplex PCR. This table holds 100,000 to 150,000 clones, approximately 80% found once. General study findings and limits: In the analysis, some V segments, TRBV6-2 and TRBV6-3 included, were excluded as indistinguishable. The likely origin of a cluster of highly shared sequence variants was a sequencing artifact.

Sequenced material: PBMCs. The TCR was taken from a woman aged 35 to 49 in good health and CMV-seropositive. The genes are TRBV4-2 and TRBJ2-7, with 9 bases identical to TRBD2. CDR3 in DNA: TGTGCCAGCAGCCAAGATGGCGGGGGGGCCGGCGAGCAGTACTTC. Translation: CASSQDGGGAGEQYF.